There are a few counts of the clone carrying this T cell receptor beta chain. This sample was included in a study of T cells in Graves' hyperthyroidism and ophthalmopathy. At the level of the study: Peripheral blood draws took place at initial diagnosis, ahead of any treatment.

Trimming removed 2 bases from V and 3 bases from J, with 10 bases in between. Germline V gives CDR1 LGHNA, CDR2 YNFKEQ. This CDR3 comprises 15 residues. Uncontrolled infection, other autoimmune disease, pregnancy or lactation disqualified patients from enrolment. The authors obtained PBMCs from more than 9.5 ml of fresh peripheral blood. Amplification yielded TCR beta CDR3 regions, with RNA transcripts as the source. The HTBI primer set was used in a first-round RT-PCR of the TCR CDR3. Using its own MiXCR run on the multiplex PCR reads, TCRdb lists one record per CDR3 protein. In the table there are hundreds of thousands of distinct CDR3 sequences, 14% of which are singletons.

This sequence joins TRBV4-2 and TRBJ2-2; tentatively, D is TRBD2 (5 bases). This TCR was recovered from a woman between 18 and 29 years old with Graves' hyperthyroidism. Sequences were obtained from blood. The CDR3 DNA reads as TGTGCCAGCAGCCAACTAGCTTCCGACACCGGGGAGCTGTTTTTT. This encodes CASSQLASDTGELFF.